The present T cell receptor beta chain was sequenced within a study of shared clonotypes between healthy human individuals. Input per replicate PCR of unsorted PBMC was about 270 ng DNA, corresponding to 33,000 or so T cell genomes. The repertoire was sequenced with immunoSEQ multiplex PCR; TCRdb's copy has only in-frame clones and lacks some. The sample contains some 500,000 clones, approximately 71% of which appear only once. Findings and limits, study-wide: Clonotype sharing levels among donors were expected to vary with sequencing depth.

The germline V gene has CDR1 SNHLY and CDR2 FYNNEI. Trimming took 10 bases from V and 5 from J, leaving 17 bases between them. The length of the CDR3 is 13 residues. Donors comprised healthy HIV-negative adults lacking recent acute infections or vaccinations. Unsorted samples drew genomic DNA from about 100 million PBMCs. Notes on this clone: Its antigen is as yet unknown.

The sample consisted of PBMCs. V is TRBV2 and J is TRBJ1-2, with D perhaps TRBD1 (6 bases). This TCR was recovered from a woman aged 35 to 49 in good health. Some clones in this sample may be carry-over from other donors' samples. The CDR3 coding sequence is TGTGCCACTACCAACCCGGGGGCTTATGGCTACACCTTC. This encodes CATTNPGAYGYTF.